The entry below gives a single TCR beta chain sequence along with its context. Its antigen specificity is not known. The cohort comprised some 730 healthy bone marrow donors. Cohort members were all nominally healthy when sampled, although unrecorded immune exposures were likely present. The donor was CMV seronegative and was included in the group of 352 seronegative cohort members. Every donor gave a peripheral blood sample, and the peripheral blood mononuclear cells from that sample were used for TCR beta sequencing. Genomic DNA was extracted from the blood cell samples with the Qiagen DNeasy Blood Extraction Kit. For CDR1 and CDR2, the germline V gene lists SGDLS and YYNGEE. The CDR3 sequence holds 13 residues, the cysteine and phenylalanine included. Kept here is only the CDR3 DNA, which spans 39 bases and is read in frame from base 1. The junction carries 8 bases between V and J, which are trimmed by 3 bases and 2 bases respectively.

Libraries were made using the immunoSEQ multiplex PCR assay. For the multiplex PCR, a mixture combining 60 forward primers for TCR Vbeta segments and 13 reverse primers for TCR Jbeta segments was used. The CDR3 region of rearranged TCR beta genes was amplified from genomic DNA by a multiplex PCR assay. The Illumina HiSeq System was used to sequence the amplified TCR beta libraries as 87-base-pair reads. As for the original processing: In a later analysis, roughly 80 million unique TCR beta chains were counted across the roughly 700 repertoires, and about 9.9 million of these chains were shared by at least two donors. Raw reads were error-corrected and collapsed into unique sequences by a nearest-neighbor algorithm in which closely related sequences were merged to remove PCR and sequencing errors. CDR3 sequences were aligned to IMGT reference sequences to assign V, D and J gene segments. For a sequence to be retained, a match of at least six nucleotides to both a V gene segment and a J gene segment was required. A rearrangement was called productive if the CDR3 had no stop codons and remained in frame with V and J, and every other rearrangement was called non-productive. Following IMGT convention, CDR3 was defined as the stretch from the second conserved V-encoded cysteine up to the conserved J-encoded phenylalanine. The earlier analysis of 587 of the donors excluded sequences that lacked an unambiguous match to a single V gene segment. An earlier analysis of a few hundred of the donors called V segments functional above 56.7% productive rearrangements and segregating when the between-donor standard deviation exceeded 5%. A statistical classification framework was developed to diagnose cytomegalovirus status using the catalog of TCR beta chain sequences. A later analysis assigned V and J genes by comparing TCR nucleotide sequences with IMGT/GENE-DB human TR gene sequences. Using the TCRdist pipeline, a later analysis assigned CDR3 sequences along with most-parsimonious VDJ recombination scenarios. A later analysis defined each TCR beta chain by its CDR3 amino acid sequence plus V-gene family, and excluded reads lacking a unique V-gene family. A later analysis removed 550 to 700 highly shared, low-generation-probability nucleotide sequences to deal with suspected cross-contamination and a sequencing artifact. For each public chain, a later analysis derived a clonal expansion index from normalized ranks of inferred template counts within each repertoire. A later analysis computed generation probabilities with a VDJ recombination model fitted to out-of-frame rearrangements, and checked the results against IGoR. Hypergeometric tests were used in a later analysis to score TCR-TCR, TCR-HLA and TCR-CMV co-occurrence, with a repertoire-size bias correction applied to the TCR pairs. A later analysis estimated false discovery rates by permuting HLA or CMV assignments 20 times. A later analysis grouped co-occurring TCRs with DBSCAN, adding TCRdist sequence similarity when clustering within HLA-allele-positive subsets. For co-occurrence clustering, repertoires with fewer than 30,000 or more than 120,000 public chains were excluded, along with a handful of repertoires with anomalous nucleotide sharing. Not all clones reach the TCRdb copy of this immuneACCESS table, which keeps in-frame sequences only. Checked studies attribute under half of the gap to unresolved V genes and leave the rest unexplained. The V and J calls and the clone size are those of that table, but D and trimming were determined from the DNA. Per the sample table, the count is 50,000 to 70,000 clones. The top ten clonotypes cover approximately 4% of the sample.

This entry comes from a study of cytomegalovirus exposure and HLA in healthy donors (dated by TCRdb to 2015 to 2018). About the study as a whole: According to an earlier analysis of around 600 of the donors, 200 million or so T cells yielded 90 million to 130 million unique TCR beta sequences and around 300 Gb of sequence data. The study aimed to test whether cataloging public T cell receptors could reveal signatures of past pathogen exposure. An earlier analysis of roughly 600 of the donors used high-throughput TCR beta sequencing to judge whether each TCR beta V gene segment behaved as functional or pseudogenic. HLA typing included class I and class II loci at four-digit resolution. A later analysis re-examined previously published TCR beta repertoires from around 670 donors and added high-resolution HLA genotyping to investigate patterns of TCR occurrence. Roughly 310 gigabases of sequencing data and approximately 80 million unique TCR sequences were included in an early release covering around 650 HLA-typed donors. Alongside the repertoire data, information on donor age, sex, ethnicity and CMV serostatus was compiled. Besides the first cohort of more than 650 subjects, a separate validation cohort made up of 120 or so different subjects was used. Typing coverage varied by locus: roughly 620-640 donors for A, B, C, DRB1 and DQB1; about 520 for DQA1; over 600 for DPA1; about 450 for DPB1. Among a few hundred genotyped donors of the cohort, an average of about 240,000 unique TCR beta nucleotide sequences were sequenced per donor, 15% to 20% of them non-productive. In a later genetic analysis, genome-wide SNP genotypes for 398 of the 666 donors were used, and that subset was treated as a discovery cohort. Among the roughly 400 genotyped donors, around 81% belonged to the genetic ancestry cluster associated with self-reported Caucasian donors. Every repertoire in the discovery cohort had been generated on one and the same sequencing platform. The study combined high-throughput TCR immunosequencing, statistical association of individual TCRs with disease status, and machine learning to predict cytomegalovirus infection status. The study profiled the T cell repertoires of more than 500 subjects by immunosequencing and related them to cytomegalovirus serostatus. Rather than drawing on any new phenotypic data, the later analysis identified candidate immune exposures from TCR beta sequences and the way those sequences occurred across donors. Roughly 5 DR-DQ haplotypes were handled as single units for association and clustering because linkage in the cohort was strong. Results and caveats for the whole study, not just this receptor: Roughly uniform sequencing depth across donors was assumed in presence/absence analyses, although this assumption may not hold. Because counts were too low, about 18 rarely observed V segments, including chromosome 9 orphons, were excluded from the earlier analysis of roughly 580 of the donors. Immune exposure information for the cohort was limited to CMV serostatus. According to a later analysis, parvovirus B19, influenza, CMV and Epstein-Barr virus appeared linked to several top co-occurrence clusters. In an earlier analysis of 587 of the donors, most TCR beta V segments appeared in productive rearrangements about 90% or about 30% of the time, broadly matching IMGT annotations. The 87-base-pair reads could not distinguish some IMGT-functional V segments, including TRBV6-2 and TRBV6-3, so those segments were excluded. A group of highly shared sequence variants was considered likely to be a technical artifact of the sequencing pipeline. Compared with the approximately 720-donor mean, donors in an Asian-associated ancestry cluster had fewer N-insertions in productive TCRs, according to a later genetic analysis. According to a later analysis, most CMV-associated TCR beta chains appeared to be HLA-restricted, and the HLA associations seemed to be driven largely by CMV exposure. In a later genetic analysis, a missense DCLRE1C variant was associated with V-gene and J-gene trimming of TCR beta chains, and the association was replicated in an independent cohort. Cytomegalovirus status was reported to be diagnosed by the classifier with high specificity and sensitivity in both the original and validation cohorts. The cohort was sequenced for TCR beta chains only, and without alpha or paired-chain data the features that could be detected were limited. The study gave a list of some 150 TCR beta chains associated with cytomegalovirus. A further reported finding was that TCR beta sequences accurately predicted the HLA-A and HLA-B alleles for most subjects in the first cohort. Three of the identified cytomegalovirus-associated TCR beta chains were confirmed in vitro to be specific for cytomegalovirus antigens. Assigning TCR associations to individual alleles was difficult when HLA alleles, especially DR and DQ, strongly co-occurred. Correlated functional status among segregating V segments might be attributable to linkage disequilibrium, but an unknown experimental factor could not be ruled out. A later analysis associated 16,951 TCR beta sequences with specific HLA alleles at a false discovery rate of 0.05. In a later analysis, HLA-associated TCR beta chains were found to be more clonally expanded and to have lower generation probabilities than equally common non-associated chains. Because HLA typing was unavailable for some donors at each locus, only the typed subset was used in association tests. In a later analysis, TCR association rates were found to vary across HLA loci, with the most associated TCRs seen for DRB1 alleles and the fewest for HLA-C alleles. The authors suggested that the approach could potentially be generalized to other disease states and immunological phenotypes. Most TCR sequences were seen in very few donors, while some public TCRs were found in many individuals.

This TCR came from a woman younger than 35 in good health and CMV-seronegative. The material sequenced was PBMCs. This receptor chain uses TRBV9 and TRBJ1-1; the D gene is perhaps TRBD1, from 5 matching bases. The CDR3 protein is CASSGGVNTEAFF. The DNA reads as follows: TGTGCCAGCAGCGGGGGGGTAAACACTGAAGCTTTCTTT.